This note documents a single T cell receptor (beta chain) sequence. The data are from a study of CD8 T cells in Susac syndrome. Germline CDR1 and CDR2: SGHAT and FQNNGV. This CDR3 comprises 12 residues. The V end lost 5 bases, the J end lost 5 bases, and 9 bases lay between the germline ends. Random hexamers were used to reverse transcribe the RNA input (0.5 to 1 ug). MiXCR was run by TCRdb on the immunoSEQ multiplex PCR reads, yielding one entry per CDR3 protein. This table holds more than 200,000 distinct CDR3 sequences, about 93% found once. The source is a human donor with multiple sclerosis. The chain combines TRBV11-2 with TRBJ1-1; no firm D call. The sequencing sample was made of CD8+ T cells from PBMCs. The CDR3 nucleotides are TGTGCCAGCAGCCCGACCGAGACTGAAGCTTTCTTT. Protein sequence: CASSPTETEAFF.